The subject of this entry is one T cell receptor (beta chain). The germline CDR1 and CDR2 sequences are SGHNT and YYREEE (reference sequence). The CDR3 sequence is 18 residues long. V lost 4 bases to trimming and J lost 0 bases; unmatched junction nucleotides: 13. The data were taken from a study of blood T cell repertoires in COVID-19. Data came from immunoSEQ multiplex PCR; TCRdb stores just in-frame clones and leaves some out. The repertoire consists of a few hundred thousand clones, with around 81% occurring once and the leading ten covering around 14%. V and J are TRBV5-4 and TRBJ2-1; TRBD1 agrees at 7 bases. Sequenced material: peripheral blood. The receptor comes from a person aged 70 to 85 with COVID-19, enrolled during active disease. The CDR3 sequence is CASSTEYRGSSSYNEQFF. DNA of the CDR3: TGTGCCAGCAGCACCGAATACAGGGGTTCCAGCTCCTACAATGAGCAGTTCTTC.